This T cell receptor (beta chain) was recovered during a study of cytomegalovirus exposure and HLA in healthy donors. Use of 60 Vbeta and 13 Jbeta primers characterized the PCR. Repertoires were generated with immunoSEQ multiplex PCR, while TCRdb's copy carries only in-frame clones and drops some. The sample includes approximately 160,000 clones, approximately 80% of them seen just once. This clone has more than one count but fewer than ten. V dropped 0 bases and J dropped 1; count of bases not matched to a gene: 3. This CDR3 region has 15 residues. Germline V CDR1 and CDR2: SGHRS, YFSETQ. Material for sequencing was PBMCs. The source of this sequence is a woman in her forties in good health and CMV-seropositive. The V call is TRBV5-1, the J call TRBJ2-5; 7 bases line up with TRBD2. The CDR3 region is CASSLGLAAQETQYF. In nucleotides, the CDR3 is TGCGCCAGCAGCTTGGGGCTAGCGGCCCAAGAGACCCAGTACTTC.